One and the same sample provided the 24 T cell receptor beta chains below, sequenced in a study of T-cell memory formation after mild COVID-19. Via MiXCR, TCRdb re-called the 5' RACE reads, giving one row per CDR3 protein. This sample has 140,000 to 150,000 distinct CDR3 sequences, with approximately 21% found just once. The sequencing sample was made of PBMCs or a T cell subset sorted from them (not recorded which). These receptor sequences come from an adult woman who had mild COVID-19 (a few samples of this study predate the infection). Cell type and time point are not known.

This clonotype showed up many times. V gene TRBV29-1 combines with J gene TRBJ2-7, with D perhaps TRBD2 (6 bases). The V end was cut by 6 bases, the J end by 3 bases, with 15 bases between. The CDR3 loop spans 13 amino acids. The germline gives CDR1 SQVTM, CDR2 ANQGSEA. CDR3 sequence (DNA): TGCAGCGTCATGGGGGGACGGTACTACGAGCAGTACTTC. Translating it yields CSVMGGRYYEQYF.

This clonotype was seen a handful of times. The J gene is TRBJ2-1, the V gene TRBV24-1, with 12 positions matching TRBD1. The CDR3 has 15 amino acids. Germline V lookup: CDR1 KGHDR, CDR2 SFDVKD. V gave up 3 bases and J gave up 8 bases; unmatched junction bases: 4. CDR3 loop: CATSDTGTGGYEQFF. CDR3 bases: TGTGCCACCAGTGATACCGGGACAGGGGGCTATGAGCAGTTCTTC.

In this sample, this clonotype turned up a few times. CDR3 nucleotides: TGTGCCAGCAGTTACCGGGCCCACTGGGAGACCCAGTACTTC. Protein product: CASSYRAHWETQYF. The V gene is TRBV12-3 or TRBV12-4, the J gene TRBJ2-5; D uncertain. The V end was cut by 4 bases, the J end by 5 bases, with 14 bases between. The CDR3 loop spans 14 amino acids.

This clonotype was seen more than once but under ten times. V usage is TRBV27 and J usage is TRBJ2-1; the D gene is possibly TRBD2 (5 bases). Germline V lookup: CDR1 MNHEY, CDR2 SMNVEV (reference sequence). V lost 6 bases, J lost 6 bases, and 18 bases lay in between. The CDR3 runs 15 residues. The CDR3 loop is CASRKILGRPNEQFF. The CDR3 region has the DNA TGTGCCAGCAGGAAAATACTAGGTCGCCCCAATGAGCAGTTCTTC.

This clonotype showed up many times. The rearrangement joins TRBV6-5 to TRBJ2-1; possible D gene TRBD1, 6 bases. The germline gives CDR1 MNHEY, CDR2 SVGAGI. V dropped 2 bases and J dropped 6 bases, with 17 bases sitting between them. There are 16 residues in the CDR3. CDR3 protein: CASSYRRTGSSNEQFF. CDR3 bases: TGTGCCAGCAGTTACCGGCGTACAGGGAGTAGCAATGAGCAGTTCTTC.

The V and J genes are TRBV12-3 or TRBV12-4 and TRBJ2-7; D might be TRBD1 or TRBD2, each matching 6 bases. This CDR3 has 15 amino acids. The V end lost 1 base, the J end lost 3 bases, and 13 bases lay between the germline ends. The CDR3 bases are TGTGCCAGCAGTTTAGAGGGGGGAGACAGCTACGAGCAGTACTTC. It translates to CASSLEGGDSYEQYF.

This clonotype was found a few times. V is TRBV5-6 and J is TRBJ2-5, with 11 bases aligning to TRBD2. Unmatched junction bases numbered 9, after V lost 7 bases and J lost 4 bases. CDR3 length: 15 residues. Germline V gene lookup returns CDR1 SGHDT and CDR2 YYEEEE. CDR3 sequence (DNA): TGTGCCAGCGGTCTGGCTAGCGGGAGGAGAGAGACCCAGTACTTC. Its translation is CASGLASGRRETQYF. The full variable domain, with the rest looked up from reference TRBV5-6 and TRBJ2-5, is DAGVTQSPTHLIKTRGQQVTLRCSPKSGHDTVSWYQQALGQGPQFIFQYYEEEERQRGNFPDRFSGHQFPNYSSELNVNALLLGDSALYLCASGLASGRRETQYFGPGTRLLVL.

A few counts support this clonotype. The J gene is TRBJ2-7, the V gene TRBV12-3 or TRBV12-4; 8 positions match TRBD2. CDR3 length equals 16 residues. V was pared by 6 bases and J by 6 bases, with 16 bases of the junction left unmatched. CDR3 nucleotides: TGTGCCAGCAGGGAGTTCAGGTCTAGCGGGCCCCTCGAGCAGTACTTC. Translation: CASREFRSSGPLEQYF.

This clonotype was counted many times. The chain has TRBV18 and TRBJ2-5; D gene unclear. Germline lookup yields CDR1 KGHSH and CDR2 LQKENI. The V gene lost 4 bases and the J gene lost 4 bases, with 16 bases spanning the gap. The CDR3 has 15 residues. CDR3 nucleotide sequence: TGTGCCAGCTCACGCCCGGCCATCTTTGCAGAGACCCAGTACTTC. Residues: CASSRPAIFAETQYF.

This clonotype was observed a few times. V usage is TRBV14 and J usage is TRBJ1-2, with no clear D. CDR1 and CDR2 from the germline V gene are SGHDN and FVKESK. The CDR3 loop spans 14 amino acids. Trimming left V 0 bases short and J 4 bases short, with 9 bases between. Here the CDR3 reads CASSQDGLGYGYTF. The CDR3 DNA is TGTGCCAGCAGCCAAGACGGGCTCGGCTATGGCTACACCTTC.

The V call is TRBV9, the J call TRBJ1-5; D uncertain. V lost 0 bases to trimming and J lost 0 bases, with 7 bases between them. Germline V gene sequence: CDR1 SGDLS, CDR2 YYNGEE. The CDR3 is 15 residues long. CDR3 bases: TGTGCCAGCAGCGTAGGTCAGTCTAGCAATCAGCCCCAGCATTTT. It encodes CASSVGQSSNQPQHF.

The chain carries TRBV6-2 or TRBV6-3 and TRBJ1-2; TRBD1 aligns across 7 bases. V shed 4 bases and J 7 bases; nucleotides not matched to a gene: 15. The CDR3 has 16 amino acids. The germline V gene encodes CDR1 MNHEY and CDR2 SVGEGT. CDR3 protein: CASSLSARRTGVGYTF. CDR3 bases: TGTGCCAGCAGTTTAAGTGCTCGACGGACAGGAGTTGGCTACACCTTC.

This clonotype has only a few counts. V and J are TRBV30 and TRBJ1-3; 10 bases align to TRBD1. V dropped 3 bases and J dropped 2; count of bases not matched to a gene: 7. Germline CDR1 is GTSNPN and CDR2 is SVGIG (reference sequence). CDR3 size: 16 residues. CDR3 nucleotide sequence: TGTGCCTGGAGAGGAAGGGACAGGGGAGCTGGAAACACCATATATTTT. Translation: CAWRGRDRGAGNTIYF.

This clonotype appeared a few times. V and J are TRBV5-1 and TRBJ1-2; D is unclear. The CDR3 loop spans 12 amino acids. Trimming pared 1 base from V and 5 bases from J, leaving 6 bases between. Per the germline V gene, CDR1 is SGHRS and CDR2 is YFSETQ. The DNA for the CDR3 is TGCGCCAGCAGCTTGTACAGTTATGGCTACACCTTC. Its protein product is CASSLYSYGYTF.

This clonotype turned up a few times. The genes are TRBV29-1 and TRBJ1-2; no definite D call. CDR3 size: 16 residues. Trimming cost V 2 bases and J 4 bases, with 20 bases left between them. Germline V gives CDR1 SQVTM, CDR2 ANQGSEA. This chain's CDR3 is CSVEQSASGDSYGYTF. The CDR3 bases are TGCAGCGTTGAACAATCGGCAAGCGGGGATAGCTATGGCTACACCTTC.

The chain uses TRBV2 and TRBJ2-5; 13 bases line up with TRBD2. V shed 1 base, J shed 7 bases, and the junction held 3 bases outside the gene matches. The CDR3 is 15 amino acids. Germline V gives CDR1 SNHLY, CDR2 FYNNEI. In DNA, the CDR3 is TGTGCCAGCAGTGAAGGGACTAGCGGGGGCCGGACCCAGTACTTC. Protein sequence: CASSEGTSGGRTQYF.

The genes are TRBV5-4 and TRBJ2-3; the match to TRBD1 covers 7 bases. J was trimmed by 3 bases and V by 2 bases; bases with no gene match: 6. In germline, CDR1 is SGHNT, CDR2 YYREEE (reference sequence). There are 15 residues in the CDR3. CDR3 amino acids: CASSFPGTETDTQYF. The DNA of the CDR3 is TGTGCCAGCAGCTTCCCCGGGACAGAAACAGATACGCAGTATTTT. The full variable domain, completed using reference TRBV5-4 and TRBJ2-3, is ETGVTQSPTHLIKTRGQQVTLRCSSQSGHNTVSWYQQALGQGPQFIFQYYREEENGRGNFPPRFSGLQFPNYSSELNVNALELDDSALYLCASSFPGTETDTQYFGPGTRLTVL.

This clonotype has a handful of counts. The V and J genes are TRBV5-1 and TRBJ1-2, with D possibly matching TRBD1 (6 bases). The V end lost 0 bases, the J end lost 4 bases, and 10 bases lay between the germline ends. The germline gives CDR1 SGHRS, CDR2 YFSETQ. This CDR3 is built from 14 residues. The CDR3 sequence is CASSLDGQPYGYTF. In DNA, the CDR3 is TGCGCCAGCAGCTTGGATGGACAGCCCTATGGCTACACCTTC. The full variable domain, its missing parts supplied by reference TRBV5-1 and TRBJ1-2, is KAGVTQTPRYLIKTRGQQVTLSCSPISGHRSVSWYQQTPGQGLQFLFEYFSETQRNKGNFPGRFSGRQFSNSRSEMNVSTLELGDSALYLCASSLDGQPYGYTFGSGTRLTVV.

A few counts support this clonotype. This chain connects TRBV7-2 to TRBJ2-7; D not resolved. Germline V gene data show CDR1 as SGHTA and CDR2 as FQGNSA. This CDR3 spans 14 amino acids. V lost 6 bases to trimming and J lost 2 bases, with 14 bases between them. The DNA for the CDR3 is TGTGCCAGCAGATCTGCCCCAGGAGCCTACGAGCAGTACTTC. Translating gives CASRSAPGAYEQYF.

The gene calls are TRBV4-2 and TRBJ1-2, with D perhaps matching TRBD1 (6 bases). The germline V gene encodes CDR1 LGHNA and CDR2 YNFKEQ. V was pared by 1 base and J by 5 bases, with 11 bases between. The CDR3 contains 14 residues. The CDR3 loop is CASSQGRGLYGYTF. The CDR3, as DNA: TGTGCCAGCAGCCAAGGCAGGGGACTTTATGGCTACACCTTC.

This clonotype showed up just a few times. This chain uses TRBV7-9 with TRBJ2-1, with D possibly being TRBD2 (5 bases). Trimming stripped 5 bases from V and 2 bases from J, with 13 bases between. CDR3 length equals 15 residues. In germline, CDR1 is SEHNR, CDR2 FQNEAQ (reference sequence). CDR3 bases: TGTGCCAGCAGCGTTGATGGTAGCGCCTACAATGAGCAGTTCTTC. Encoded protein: CASSVDGSAYNEQFF. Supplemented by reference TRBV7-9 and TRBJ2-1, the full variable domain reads DTGVSQNPRHKITKRGQNVTFRCDPISEHNRLYWYRQTLGQGPEFLTYFQNEAQLEKSRLLSDRFSAERPKGSFSTLEIQRTEQGDSAMYLCASSVDGSAYNEQFFGPGTRLTVL.

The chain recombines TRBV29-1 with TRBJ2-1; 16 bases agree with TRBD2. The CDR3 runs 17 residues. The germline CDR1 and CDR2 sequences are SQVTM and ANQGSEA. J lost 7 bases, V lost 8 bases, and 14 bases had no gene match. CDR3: CSSMGLAGGDGPNEQFF. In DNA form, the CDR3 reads TGCAGCTCGATGGGACTAGCGGGAGGGGACGGCCCTAATGAGCAGTTCTTC.

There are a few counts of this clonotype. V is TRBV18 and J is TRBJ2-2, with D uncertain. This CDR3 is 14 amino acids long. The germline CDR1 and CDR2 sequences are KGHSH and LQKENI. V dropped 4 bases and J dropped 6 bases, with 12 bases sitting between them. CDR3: CASSLRPPPGELFF. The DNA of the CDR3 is TGTGCCAGCTCACTACGGCCTCCACCCGGGGAGCTGTTTTTT.

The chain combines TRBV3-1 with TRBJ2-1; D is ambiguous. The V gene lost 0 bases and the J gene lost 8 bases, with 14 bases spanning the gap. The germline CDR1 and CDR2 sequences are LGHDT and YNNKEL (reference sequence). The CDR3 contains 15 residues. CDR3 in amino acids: CASSQELTTWHEQFF. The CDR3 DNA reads TGTGCCAGCAGCCAAGAGTTAACCACATGGCATGAGCAGTTCTTC.